The 26 T cell receptor beta chains given below trace back to one sample, sequenced in a study of T cells in Graves' hyperthyroidism and ophthalmopathy (dated by TCRdb to the late 2010s). Library preparation was by multiplex PCR. This sample was sequenced with an Illumina HiSeq 2000. The TCR beta CDR3 regions were amplified from the RNA transcripts. For the first round of RT-PCR on the TCR CDR3, the HTBI primer set was used together with the Qiagen OneStep RT-PCR kit. TCRdb cleaned the public reads at Q25 with fastp, built clones with MiXCR and kept in-frame beta chains. Identical CDR3 proteins give one entry, which carries the most common genes and DNA. The sample contains fewer than 900,000 distinct CDR3 sequences, about 17% of them found a single time. The ten most abundant clones make up under 9.5% of the sample. The sample was blood. The receptors stem from a young man with Graves' hyperthyroidism.

In its sample, this clonotype was seen many times. The chain couples TRBV15 to TRBJ1-2; 7 bases line up with TRBD1. The CDR3 contains 13 residues. From germline, CDR1 is LNHNV and CDR2 YYDKDF (reference sequence). V was clipped by 2 bases and J by 3 bases; unmatched bases: 0. CDR3 nucleotide sequence: TGTGCCACCAGCAGACAGGGGGACTATGGCTACACCTTC. Its protein product is CATSRQGDYGYTF.

Many counts were recorded for this clonotype. The rearrangement joins TRBV7-3 to TRBJ2-1; the D gene could be TRBD1 or TRBD2 (7 bases each). The CDR3 has 12 residues. V lost 6 bases and J lost 8, with 11 bases in between. The V gene's germline CDR1 is SGHTA and CDR2 FQGTGA. The DNA for the CDR3 is TGTGCCAGCAGTTCAGGGGGGGATGAGCAGTTCTTC. This encodes CASSSGGDEQFF.

The CDR3 spells CASSQQRSGETQYF. The CDR3 DNA reads TGTGCCAGCAGCCAACAGAGGAGCGGAGAGACCCAGTACTTC. This chain links TRBV4-2 with TRBJ2-5; D is possibly TRBD2 (5 bases). Per germline, CDR1 LGHNA and CDR2 YNFKEQ. The CDR3 loop spans 14 amino acids. V lost 2 bases and J 4 bases, leaving 11 bases between the germline ends.

The chain uses TRBV7-9 and TRBJ2-7, with 10 positions matching TRBD1. CDR3 size: 18 residues. Per the germline V gene, CDR1 is SEHNR and CDR2 is FQNEAQ (reference sequence). J was trimmed by 3 bases and V by 3 bases; bases with no gene match: 14. CDR3 protein: CASSLGSGSTGGGYEQYF. As DNA, the CDR3 is TGTGCCAGCAGCTTGGGATCGGGATCGACAGGGGGCGGCTACGAGCAGTACTTC.

J is TRBJ2-4 and V is TRBV5-4; D unclear. V lost 6 bases, J lost 1 base, and 11 bases lay in between. The CDR3 totals 14 residues. From germline, CDR1 is SGHNT and CDR2 YYREEE (reference sequence). For the CDR3, the DNA is TGTGCCAGCACCTCAGGCCACGCCAAAAACATTCAGTACTTC. Its protein product is CASTSGHAKNIQYF.

This clonotype occurred a few times. The gene calls are TRBV14 and TRBJ2-3, with D unclear. Germline CDR1 is SGHDN and CDR2 is FVKESK. This CDR3 spans 14 amino acids. V lost 2 bases and J lost 6, with 12 bases in between. The CDR3 nucleotides read TGTGCCAGCAGCCAAACTCGGGCGTTGGATACGCAGTATTTT. Translated: CASSQTRALDTQYF.

At least ten counts were recorded for this clonotype. The V gene is TRBV5-5, the J gene TRBJ1-2; 8 bases map to TRBD1. The CDR3 covers 14 residues. Germline V gene lookup returns CDR1 SGHKS and CDR2 YYEKEE (reference sequence). After removal of 4 bases from V and 4 bases from J, the junction contained 6 bases not matched to a gene. The CDR3 region has the DNA TGTGCCAGCAGCCCGCAGGGGGCTGTCTATGGCTACACCTTC. The encoded protein is CASSPQGAVYGYTF. Combining the CDR3 with reference TRBV5-5 and TRBJ1-2 gives the whole variable domain DAGVTQSPTHLIKTRGQQVTLRCSPISGHKSVSWYQQVLGQGPQFIFQYYEKEERGRGNFPDRFSARQFPNYSSELNVNALLLGDSALYLCASSPQGAVYGYTFGSGTRLTVV.

The rearrangement links TRBV5-1 to TRBJ1-2, with D maybe TRBD1 (5 bases). Germline V gives CDR1 SGHRS, CDR2 YFSETQ. V lost 5 bases and J 4 bases, leaving 18 bases between the germline ends. The CDR3 sequence is 15 residues long. CDR3 sequence reads: CASSSNLGRSYGYTF. The CDR3 DNA is TGCGCCAGCAGTTCTAACCTGGGGCGCAGCTATGGCTACACCTTC.

This clonotype showed up just a few times. The chain combines TRBV28 with TRBJ1-1, with D maybe TRBD1 (5 bases). The V gene's germline CDR1 is MDHEN and CDR2 SYDVKM. Trimming took off 6 bases at V and 10 bases at J, with 15 bases between the two ends. The CDR3 extends over 12 amino acids. The CDR3 nucleotides are TGTGCCAGCAGACGTAGACAGCCCAGAGCTTTCTTT. It translates to CASRRRQPRAFF.

This clonotype was detected many times. The chain combines TRBV20-1 with TRBJ1-5; D gene unclear. With 6 bases removed from V and 4 bases from J, the gap between germline ends came to 10 bases. This CDR3 has 12 residues. CDR1 DFQATT and CDR2 SNEGSKA come from the germline V gene (reference sequence). CDR3 protein: CSAGRLNQPQHF. In DNA, the CDR3 is TGCAGTGCCGGACGGTTAAATCAGCCCCAGCATTTT.

This clonotype was picked up a small number of times. The CDR3 protein is CASSQIPNQPQHF. CDR3 DNA: TGTGCCAGCAGTCAGATTCCCAATCAGCCCCAGCATTTT. This chain joins TRBV6-1 and TRBJ1-5; D gene unclear. Per the germline V gene, CDR1 is MNHNS and CDR2 is SASEGT. With 5 bases removed from V and 3 bases from J, the gap between germline ends came to 8 bases. The CDR3 has 13 amino acids.

The chain couples TRBV20-1 to TRBJ2-7; 7 bases line up with TRBD2. With V trimmed by 2 bases and J by 1 base, 5 bases remained unmatched. The germline V gene encodes CDR1 DFQATT and CDR2 SNEGSKA (reference sequence). The CDR3 consists of 14 residues. In DNA, the CDR3 is TGCAGTGCTAGACATGCTAGCGGATCCTACGAGCAGTACTTC. Amino acids: CSARHASGSYEQYF.

The V call is TRBV30, the J call TRBJ2-5; D not certain. Per germline, CDR1 GTSNPN and CDR2 SVGIG (reference sequence). V dropped 3 bases and J dropped 1 base, with 9 bases sitting between them. The CDR3 runs 13 residues. CDR3 sequence: CAWSQGPQETQYF. CDR3 nucleotide sequence: TGTGCCTGGAGCCAAGGGCCCCAAGAGACCCAGTACTTC.

This chain links TRBV6-2 or TRBV6-3 with TRBJ2-3; 12 nucleotides line up with TRBD2. The germline CDR1 and CDR2 sequences are MNHEY and SVGEGT. The CDR3 has 14 amino acids. V dropped 6 bases and J dropped 7; count of bases not matched to a gene: 5. CDR3 bases: TGTGCCAGCAGCGGACTAGCGGGACCCAATACGCAGTATTTT. Protein product: CASSGLAGPNTQYF.

This clonotype was seen many times. The rearrangement joins TRBV3-1 to TRBJ2-2; 9 bases align to TRBD2. The CDR3 runs 16 residues. Per the germline V gene, CDR1 is LGHDT and CDR2 is YNNKEL (reference sequence). Losses at the gene ends were 6 bases for V and 2 bases for J; bases not matched to a gene: 7. CDR3: CASSLLAGDNTGELFF. As DNA, the CDR3 is TGTGCCAGCAGTCTTTTAGCGGGAGATAACACCGGGGAGCTGTTTTTT.

This clonotype has a count of ten or more. CDR3 amino acids: CASSPWTGGASEAFF. The CDR3 DNA reads TGTGCCAGCTCCCCATGGACAGGGGGCGCGTCTGAAGCTTTCTTT. This chain uses TRBV18 with TRBJ1-1, with 11 bases that match TRBD1. The germline CDR1 and CDR2 sequences are KGHSH and LQKENI. Trimming cost V 6 bases and J 6 bases; bases outside gene matches: 9. The CDR3 loop spans 15 amino acids.

J is TRBJ1-5 and V is TRBV19, with D tentatively TRBD1 (5 bases). Germline V gene sequence: CDR1 LNHDA, CDR2 SQIVND (reference sequence). CDR3 length: 16 residues. Trimming left V 3 bases short and J 5 bases short, with 17 bases between. The CDR3 spells CASSIQRGPIHQPQHF. The CDR3 coding sequence is TGTGCCAGTAGTATTCAGAGGGGTCCGATCCATCAGCCCCAGCATTTT.

The rearrangement uses TRBV9 and TRBJ2-3, with TRBD2 matching 10 bases. This CDR3 contains 17 residues. J was trimmed by 2 bases and V by 0 bases; bases with no gene match: 6. Germline-derived CDR1 and CDR2 are SGDLS and YYNGEE. The CDR3 sequence is CASSVGAGGANTDTQYF. CDR3 in DNA: TGTGCCAGCAGCGTAGGAGCGGGAGGGGCGAACACAGATACGCAGTATTTT.

This clonotype was found many times. V usage is TRBV3-1 and J usage is TRBJ2-2; TRBD2 aligns across 8 bases. Germline CDR1 is LGHDT and CDR2 is YNNKEL (reference sequence). The CDR3 contains 19 residues. The V and J ends lost 1 base and 5 bases, in that order; junction bases with no gene match: 15. The CDR3 spells CASSQAWSAAGVSTGELFF. The CDR3 coding sequence is TGTGCCAGCAGCCAAGCTTGGTCGGCAGCGGGAGTGAGTACCGGGGAGCTGTTTTTT.

Ten or more counts support this clonotype. The chain is built from TRBV6-2 or TRBV6-3 and TRBJ2-7; D is unclear. CDR3 length: 16 residues. Germline V gene lookup returns CDR1 MNHEY and CDR2 SVGEGT. V lost 5 bases to trimming and J lost 3 bases, with 20 bases between them. CDR3: CASSLGRRKGLYEQYF. DNA for the CDR3: TGTGCCAGCAGTCTGGGCCGCCGAAAGGGCCTCTACGAGCAGTACTTC.

This clonotype was seen many times. The chain joins TRBV27 to TRBJ2-3; a weak D match, TRBD1 (6 bases). The germline V gene encodes CDR1 MNHEY and CDR2 SMNVEV (reference sequence). There are 16 residues in the CDR3. Trimming pared 7 bases from V and 4 bases from J, leaving 21 bases between. Here the CDR3 DNA reads TGTGCCAGCATGGGTCGCGGTGGAAGGACAGCAGATACGCAGTATTTT. Residues: CASMGRGGRTADTQYF.

This clonotype was seen only a few times. The rearrangement joins TRBV4-1 to TRBJ2-7; 13 positions match TRBD2. The V gene's germline CDR1 is MGHRA and CDR2 YSYEKL. J lost 2 bases, V lost 4 bases, and 5 bases had no gene match. The CDR3 length is 16 residues. Here the CDR3 DNA reads TGCGCCAGCAGCCTTACTAGCGGGAGGGGCGCCTACGAGCAGTACTTC. This translates into CASSLTSGRGAYEQYF.

This clonotype was observed many times. The V gene is TRBV20-1, the J gene TRBJ2-5; 8 bases match TRBD1. Germline V gene lookup returns CDR1 DFQATT and CDR2 SNEGSKA (reference sequence). CDR3 length: 14 amino acids. The V segment lost 0 bases and the J segment 5 bases; nucleotides outside the gene matches: 5. The CDR3 DNA reads TGCAGTGCTAGAGATTTTGGACAGGGTGAGACCCAGTACTTC. This sequence encodes CSARDFGQGETQYF.

V is TRBV20-1 and J is TRBJ2-2; no firm D call. Germline V gene data show CDR1 as DFQATT and CDR2 as SNEGSKA (reference sequence). The V end was cut by 5 bases, the J end by 5 bases, with 9 bases between. The CDR3 totals 12 residues. CDR3 coding DNA: TGCAGTGCTCCCTTTGGTACCGGGGAGCTGTTTTTT. This codes for CSAPFGTGELFF.

This clonotype has more than one count but fewer than ten. The chain links TRBV5-1 to TRBJ1-1; 8 bases agree with TRBD1. The CDR3 spans 15 residues. Germline CDR1 is SGHRS and CDR2 is YFSETQ. Losses at the gene ends were 5 bases for V and 6 bases for J; bases not matched to a gene: 12. The CDR3 region is CASRWTGTSGAEAFF. DNA of the CDR3: TGCGCCAGCAGATGGACAGGGACGTCAGGCGCTGAAGCTTTCTTT.

The V call is TRBV7-3, the J call TRBJ2-3, with D perhaps TRBD2 (5 bases). V lost 5 bases and J 2 bases, leaving 20 bases between the germline ends. This CDR3 comprises 17 residues. In germline, CDR1 is SGHTA, CDR2 FQGTGA. The CDR3 here is CASSPLSGRTHTDTQYF. Written as DNA, the CDR3 is TGTGCCAGCAGCCCTCTTTCGGGCAGGACTCACACAGATACGCAGTATTTT.